These 12 T cell receptor beta chains came from one sample sequenced in a study of T-cell memory formation after mild COVID-19 (dated by TCRdb to the early 2020s). Library creation used 5' RACE. TCRdb shows the sequencer as Illumina NovaSeq 6000. The public reads were reanalyzed by TCRdb: fastp trimming at Q25, MiXCR alignment, in-frame beta chains only. A single entry per CDR3 protein holds the most common genes and DNA from its merged rows. The sample yields about 560,000 distinct CDR3 sequences; around 15% were counted once. Less than 10% of the sample lies in the top ten. The specimen sequenced was PBMCs or a T cell subset sorted from them (not recorded which). These receptors were obtained from an adult woman who had mild COVID-19 (a few samples of this study predate the infection). The sample titles of this study are shuffled in the database, so cell type and time point are left out; the donor was told from shared clones.

This chain connects TRBV3-1 to TRBJ2-7, with 9 positions matching TRBD2. The CDR3 consists of 16 residues. Trimming at V came to 4 bases and at J to 1 base, leaving 8 bases not matched to a gene. Germline V gene lookup returns CDR1 LGHDT and CDR2 YNNKEL (reference sequence). In DNA, the CDR3 is TGTGCCAGCAGCCGGCTGACTAGCGGTATTTCCTACGAGCAGTACTTC. Translation gives CASSRLTSGISYEQYF.

This clonotype was counted only a few times. V gene TRBV5-1 combines with J gene TRBJ2-3; D remains ambiguous. The length of the CDR3 is 16 residues. The germline CDR1 and CDR2 sequences are SGHRS and YFSETQ. V lost 0 bases and J lost 1, with 12 bases in between. The DNA for the CDR3 is TGCGCCAGCAGCTTGGGGTCCCTACAGCGCACAGATACGCAGTATTTT. This gives the protein CASSLGSLQRTDTQYF.

This clonotype has at least ten counts. The V and J genes are TRBV7-2 and TRBJ2-7, with 10 bases that match TRBD1. Per germline, CDR1 SGHTA and CDR2 FQGNSA. The CDR3 runs 15 residues. V lost 2 bases and J lost 1; bases outside the gene matches: 2. The CDR3 reads CASSLRTGGSYEQYF. DNA for the CDR3: TGTGCCAGCAGCTTAAGGACAGGGGGATCCTACGAGCAGTACTTC.

The chain carries TRBV18 and TRBJ2-7; D tentatively fits TRBD1 or TRBD2 (5 bases each). Germline V lookup: CDR1 KGHSH, CDR2 LQKENI. The CDR3 loop spans 15 amino acids. The V end was cut by 3 bases, the J end by 3 bases, with 15 bases between. The CDR3, as DNA: TGTGCCAGCTCACCGGGGACGGTACTCGGCTACGAGCAGTACTTC. This translates into CASSPGTVLGYEQYF.

V is TRBV11-2 and J is TRBJ2-5; possible D gene TRBD2, 6 bases. Trimming left V 1 base short and J 4 bases short, with 13 bases between. The CDR3 runs to 15 residues. Germline-derived CDR1 and CDR2 are SGHAT and FQNNGV. Here the CDR3 DNA reads TGTGCCAGCAGCTTAGTGGGGACGGAGGGAGAGACCCAGTACTTC. It encodes CASSLVGTEGETQYF.

The chain is built from TRBV9 and TRBJ2-7; 9 nucleotides line up with TRBD2. This CDR3 has 16 residues. V lost 1 base to trimming and J lost 2 bases; unmatched junction nucleotides: 7. From germline, CDR1 is SGDLS and CDR2 YYNGEE. As DNA, the CDR3 is TGTGCCAGCAGCGTAACCTCGGCTAGCGGGACCTACGAGCAGTACTTC. As protein: CASSVTSASGTYEQYF.

This clonotype was observed a few times. J is TRBJ2-1 and V is TRBV29-1; D unclear. The CDR3 consists of 15 residues. V lost 1 base to trimming and J lost 0 bases, with 10 bases between them. Germline V gives CDR1 SQVTM, CDR2 ANQGSEA. DNA for the CDR3: TGCAGCGTTGAAGTGGGGTTGATCTCCTACAATGAGCAGTTCTTC. Protein product: CSVEVGLISYNEQFF.

This clonotype was observed a handful of times. The V call is TRBV5-1, the J call TRBJ1-1; D is undetermined. The CDR3 is 13 amino acids. The V end was cut by 4 bases, the J end by 8 bases, with 15 bases between. Germline V lookup: CDR1 SGHRS, CDR2 YFSETQ. The CDR3 sequence: CASSPNSDGEAFF. In nucleotides, the CDR3 is TGCGCCAGCAGCCCAAATTCGGACGGAGAAGCTTTCTTT.

This clonotype has only a few counts. The chain employs TRBV15 and TRBJ1-5; 9 nucleotides align to TRBD1. Germline V gene data show CDR1 as LNHNV and CDR2 as YYDKDF (reference sequence). This CDR3 comprises 17 residues. J was trimmed by 3 bases and V by 1 base; bases with no gene match: 7. The CDR3, as DNA: TGTGCCACCAGCAGAGGGACAGGGGCGAAGATCAATCAGCCCCAGCATTTT. This sequence encodes CATSRGTGAKINQPQHF.

This clonotype was seen at least ten times. The gene calls are TRBV12-3 or TRBV12-4 and TRBJ2-7; D not resolved. The CDR3 runs 13 residues. With 3 bases removed from V and 4 bases from J, the gap between germline ends came to 10 bases. CDR3 residues: CASSFSSGYEQYF. In DNA, the CDR3 is TGTGCCAGCAGTTTCTCTTCAGGTTACGAGCAGTACTTC.

This chain links TRBV5-8 with TRBJ2-5; TRBD2 agrees at 12 bases. Germline assignment: CDR1 SGHTS and CDR2 YDEGEE. The CDR3 consists of 15 residues. V lost 5 bases and J lost 2; bases outside the gene matches: 4. CDR3 sequence (DNA): TGTGCCAGCAGACTAGCGGGGGGAGGACAAGAGACCCAGTACTTC. Amino acids: CASRLAGGGQETQYF.

The chain is built from TRBV5-1 and TRBJ2-2; TRBD1 might be the D (5 bases). The CDR3 runs to 17 residues. V was cut by 4 bases and J by 3 bases, with 19 bases left in between. CDR1 is SGHRS and CDR2 is YFSETQ in the germline V gene. CDR3 in amino acids: CASSAGTAGRDTGELFF. For the CDR3, the DNA is TGCGCCAGCAGCGCCGGAACCGCAGGGCGAGACACCGGGGAGCTGTTTTTT.